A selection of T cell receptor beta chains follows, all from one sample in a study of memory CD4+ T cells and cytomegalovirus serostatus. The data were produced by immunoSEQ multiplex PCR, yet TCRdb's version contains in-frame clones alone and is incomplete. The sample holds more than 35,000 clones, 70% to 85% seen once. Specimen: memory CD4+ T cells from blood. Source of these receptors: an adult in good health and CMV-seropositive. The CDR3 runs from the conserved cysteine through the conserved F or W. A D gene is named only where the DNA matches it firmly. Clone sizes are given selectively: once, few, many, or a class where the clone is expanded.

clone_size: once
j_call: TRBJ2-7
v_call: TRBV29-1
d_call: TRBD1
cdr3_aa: CSLPSDRGRGYEQYF
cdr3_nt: TGCAGCCTCCCATCGGACAGGGGTAGGGGCTACGAGCAGTACTTC

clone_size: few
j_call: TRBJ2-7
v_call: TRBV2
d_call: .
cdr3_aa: CASSAPAVQEQYF
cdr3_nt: TGTGCCAGCAGTGCTCCGGCAGTACAGGAGCAGTACTTC

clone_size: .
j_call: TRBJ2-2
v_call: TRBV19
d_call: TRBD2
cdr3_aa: CASSILGSGGSGELFF
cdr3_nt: TGTGCCAGTAGTATACTTGGGAGCGGGGGGTCCGGGGAGCTGTTTTTT

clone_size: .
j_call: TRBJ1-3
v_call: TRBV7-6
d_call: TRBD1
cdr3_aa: CASSPDRGKNENTIYF
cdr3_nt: TGTGCCAGCAGCCCTGACAGGGGGAAAAATGAAAACACCATATATTTT

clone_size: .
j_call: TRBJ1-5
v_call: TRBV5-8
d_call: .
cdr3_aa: CASSLLGLNQPQHF
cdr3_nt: TGTGCCAGCAGCTTGTTGGGCCTGAATCAGCCCCAGCATTTT

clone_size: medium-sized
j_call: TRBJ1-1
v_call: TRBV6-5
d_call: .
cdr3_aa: CASSWRAGGGNTEAFF
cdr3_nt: TGTGCCAGCAGTTGGAGGGCGGGAGGCGGTAACACTGAAGCTTTCTTT

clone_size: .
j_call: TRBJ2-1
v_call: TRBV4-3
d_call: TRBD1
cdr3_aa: CASSLWDSNEQFF
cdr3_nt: TGCGCCAGCAGTCTTTGGGACAGCAATGAGCAGTTCTTC

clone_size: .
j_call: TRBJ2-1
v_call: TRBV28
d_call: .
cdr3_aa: CASTPSRYEQFF
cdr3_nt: TGTGCCAGCACCCCGTCACGGTATGAGCAGTTCTTC

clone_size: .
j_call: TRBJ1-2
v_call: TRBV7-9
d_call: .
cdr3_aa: CASSLGDGGYTF
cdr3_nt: TGTGCCAGCAGCTTAGGAGACGGCGGCTACACCTTC

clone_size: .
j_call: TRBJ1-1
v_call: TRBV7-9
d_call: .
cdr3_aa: CASSLVQYTEAFF
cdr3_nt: TGTGCCAGCAGCTTAGTTCAGTACACTGAAGCTTTCTTT

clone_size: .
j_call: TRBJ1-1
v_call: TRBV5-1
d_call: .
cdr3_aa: CASSSDGQNTEAFF
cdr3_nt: TGCGCCAGCAGTTCCGACGGCCAGAACACTGAAGCTTTCTTT

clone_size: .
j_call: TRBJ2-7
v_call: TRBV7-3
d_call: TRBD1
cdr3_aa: CASSLTRDREQYF
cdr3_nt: TGTGCCAGCAGCTTAACCCGGGACAGGGAGCAGTACTTC

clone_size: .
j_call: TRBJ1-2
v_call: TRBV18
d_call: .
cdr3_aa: CASSPDGSYGYTF
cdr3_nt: TGTGCCAGCTCACCAGACGGGAGCTATGGCTACACCTTC

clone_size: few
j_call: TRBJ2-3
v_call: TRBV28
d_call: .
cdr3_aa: CASSFPAGTDTQYF
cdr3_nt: TGTGCCAGCAGTTTTCCAGCGGGCACAGATACGCAGTATTTT

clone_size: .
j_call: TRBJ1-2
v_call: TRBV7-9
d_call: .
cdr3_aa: CASSLGSGGRNYGYTF
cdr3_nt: TGTGCCAGCAGCTTAGGATCCGGGGGGCGGAACTATGGCTACACCTTC